This T cell receptor (beta chain) was sequenced during a study of shared clonotypes between healthy human individuals. Study outcomes and limitations: Memory subsets generally showed lower estimated richness than naive subsets. The researchers took only blood, and tissue repertoires probably look different.

Note on this clone: Antigen specificity is unknown.

The assay was run at deep level. TCRdb's copy holds only in-frame clones and misses some; the assay was immunoSEQ multiplex PCR. The repertoire holds over a million clones, under 80% seen once, with nearly 1.5% in the top ten. Per the germline V gene, CDR1 is SGHTS and CDR2 is YDEGEE. Trimming stripped 4 bases from V and 5 bases from J, with 9 bases between. CDR3 length: 12 residues. The sample consisted of memory CD4+ T cells sorted from blood. Subset meaning: CD45RA-negative fraction. This rearrangement joins TRBV5-8 to TRBJ1-1; D remains ambiguous. This TCR was sampled from a man aged 18 to 30 in good health. CDR3 sequence: CASSEKRTEAFF. The CDR3 coding sequence is TGTGCCAGCAGCGAAAAACGAACTGAAGCTTTCTTT.